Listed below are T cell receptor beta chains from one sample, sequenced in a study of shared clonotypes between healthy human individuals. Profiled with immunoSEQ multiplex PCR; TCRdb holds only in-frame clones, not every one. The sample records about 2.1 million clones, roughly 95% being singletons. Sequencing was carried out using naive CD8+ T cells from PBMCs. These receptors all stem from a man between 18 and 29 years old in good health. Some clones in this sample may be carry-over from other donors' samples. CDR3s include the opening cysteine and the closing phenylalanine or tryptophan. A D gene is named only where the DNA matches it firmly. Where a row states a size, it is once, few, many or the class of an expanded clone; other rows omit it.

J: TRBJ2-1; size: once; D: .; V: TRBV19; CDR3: CASRGDEQFF; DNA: TGTGCCAGTAGGGGGGATGAGCAGTTCTTC
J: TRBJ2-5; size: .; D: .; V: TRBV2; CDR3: CACRIRGGPETQYF; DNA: TGTGCCTGCAGGATCCGCGGGGGCCCGGAGACCCAGTACTTC
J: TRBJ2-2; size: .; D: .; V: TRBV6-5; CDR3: CASSYSRAGELFF; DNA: TGTGCCAGCAGTTACTCGAGGGCCGGGGAGCTGTTTTTT
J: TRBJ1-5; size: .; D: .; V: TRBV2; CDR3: CASTRGLEGNQPQHF; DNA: TGTGCCAGCACCAGGGGACTCGAGGGCAATCAGCCCCAGCATTTT
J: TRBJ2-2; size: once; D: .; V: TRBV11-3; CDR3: CASSPVPPTGELFF; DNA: TGTGCCAGCAGCCCCGTCCCCCCCACCGGGGAGCTGTTTTTT
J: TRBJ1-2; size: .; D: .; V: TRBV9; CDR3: CASSAPQVGGYTF; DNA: TGTGCCAGCAGCGCTCCCCAGGTGGGAGGCTACACCTTC
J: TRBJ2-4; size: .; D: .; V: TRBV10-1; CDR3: CASSDGTDLKNIQYF; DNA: TGCGCCAGCAGTGACGGGACCGACTTAAAAAACATTCAGTACTTC
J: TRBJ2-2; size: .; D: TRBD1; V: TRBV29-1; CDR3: CSALRWSPRGLTGELFF; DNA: TGCAGCGCCCTGAGGTGGTCCCCCAGGGGGCTCACCGGGGAGCTGTTTTTT
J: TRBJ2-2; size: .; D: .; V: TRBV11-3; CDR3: CASSLVYGGELFF; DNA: TGTGCCAGCAGCTTAGTCTATGGAGGGGAGCTGTTTTTT
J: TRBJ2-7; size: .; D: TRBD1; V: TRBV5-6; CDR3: CASSYPNRGGSYEQYF; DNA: TGTGCCAGCAGCTACCCAAACAGGGGCGGCTCCTACGAGCAGTACTTC
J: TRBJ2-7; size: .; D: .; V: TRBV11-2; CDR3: CASSRRALEQYF; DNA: TGTGCCAGCAGTCGGAGGGCCCTCGAGCAGTACTTC
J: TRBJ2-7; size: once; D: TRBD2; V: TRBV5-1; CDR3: CASSLFGLASSYEQYF; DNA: TGCGCCAGCAGCTTGTTTGGACTAGCGTCTTCCTACGAGCAGTACTTC
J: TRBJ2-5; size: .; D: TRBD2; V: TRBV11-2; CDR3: CASSRGLAGRQETQYF; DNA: TGTGCCAGCAGCCGGGGACTAGCGGGACGACAAGAGACCCAGTACTTC
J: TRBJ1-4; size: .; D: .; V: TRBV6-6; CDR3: CASSPTATNEKLFF; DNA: TGTGCCAGCAGTCCTACCGCAACTAATGAAAAACTGTTTTTT
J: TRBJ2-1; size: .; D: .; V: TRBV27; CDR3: CASSLGRNEQFF; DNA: TGTGCCAGCAGTCTTGGCCGCAATGAGCAGTTCTTC
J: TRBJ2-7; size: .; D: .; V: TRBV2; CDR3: CASSETVTGSYEQYF; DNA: TGTGCCAGCAGTGAAACTGTAACAGGTTCCTACGAGCAGTACTTC
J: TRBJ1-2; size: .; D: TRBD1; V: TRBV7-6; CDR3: CASSLPIGTDYGYTF; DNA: TGTGCCAGCAGCTTACCAATAGGGACAGACTATGGCTACACCTTC
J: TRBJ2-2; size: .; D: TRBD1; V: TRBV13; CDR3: CASSGPGQGAVNTGELFF; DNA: TGTGCCAGCAGCGGCCCGGGACAGGGGGCGGTGAACACCGGGGAGCTGTTTTTT
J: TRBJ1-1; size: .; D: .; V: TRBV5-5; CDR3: CASSLWGGDTEAFF; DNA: TGTGCCAGCAGCTTGTGGGGAGGAGACACTGAAGCTTTCTTT
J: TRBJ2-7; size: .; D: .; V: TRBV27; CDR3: CASSLQLGHEQYF; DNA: TGTGCCAGCAGTTTGCAGCTTGGCCACGAGCAGTACTTC
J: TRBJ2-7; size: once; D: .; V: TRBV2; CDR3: CASSEAPSPSYEQYF; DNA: TGTGCCAGCAGTGAGGCCCCATCACCGTCCTACGAGCAGTACTTC
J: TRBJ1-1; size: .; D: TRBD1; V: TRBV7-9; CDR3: CASSLTGTGAPLNTEAFF; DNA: TGTGCCAGCAGCTTAACGGGGACAGGGGCGCCCCTGAACACTGAAGCTTTCTTT